The sequence of this T cell receptor beta chain was determined in a study of control samples from healthy donors and cancer patients. Clones were read by immunoSEQ multiplex PCR, and TCRdb kept only the in-frame ones, dropping some. The repertoire holds around 150,000 clones, with roughly 90% as singletons. Sequencing was performed on blood. The receptor was isolated from a man in his thirties or forties in good health.

CDR3 amino acids: CASMTGDQTQYF. CDR3 DNA sequence: TGTGCCAGCATGACGGGTGACCAGACCCAGTACTTC. The gene calls are TRBV6-6 and TRBJ2-5; D unclear. Trimming took off 7 bases at V and 6 bases at J, with 12 bases between the two ends. CDR3 length: 12 residues. CDR1 is MNHNY, CDR2 SVGAGI, per germline (reference sequence).